The following is a T cell receptor beta chain sequence with its context. Losses at the gene ends were 5 bases for V and 6 bases for J; bases not matched to a gene: 4. Germline V CDR1 and CDR2: SGHVS, FNYEAQ. The CDR3 loop spans 13 amino acids. Assay: immunoSEQ multiplex PCR; the TCRdb copy retains only in-frame clones and omits some. The sample has approximately 190,000 clones, 84% seen once. This record belongs to a study of blood T cell repertoires in COVID-19. For the study at large: T cells, B-cell-depleted T cells, or PBMCs provided the cDNA or gDNA that served as material.

Enrollees, about 18 to 100 years old, lived in approximately 25 US areas. Cohorts were determined from participant-reported clinical history. V gene TRBV7-6 combines with J gene TRBJ2-1; 7 bases are a match to TRBD2. The sample taken for sequencing was PBMCs or T cells enriched from blood (not recorded which). This TCR was sampled from a woman under 40 who had been exposed to COVID-19. The DNA of the CDR3 is TGTGCCAGCAGCCACCCGGGGGGCAATGAGCAGTTCTTC. It translates to CASSHPGGNEQFF.